The clone carrying this TCR beta chain was observed once. Clones were sequenced by immunoSEQ multiplex PCR, and TCRdb holds only the in-frame ones, with some missing. In the table there are 2,100,000 or so clones, nearly 97% of which are singletons. The source of the sample is a study of shared clonotypes between healthy human individuals. The CDR3 loop spans 11 amino acids. Germline V lookup: CDR1 DFQATT, CDR2 SNEGSKA (reference sequence). Trimming cost V 3 bases and J 8 bases, with 5 bases left between them. V and J are TRBV20-1 and TRBJ1-6; unclear D gene. The sample was naive CD4+ T cells sorted from blood. Subset noted: CD45RA+ positively selected. The source of this sequence is a man aged 18-30 years in good health. CDR3 residues: CSARLDSPLHF. The DNA for the CDR3 is TGCAGTGCTAGGCTAGATTCACCCCTCCACTTT.